This T cell receptor (beta chain) was sequenced during a study of neurological immune-mediated disorders. Across the study: There were some 34 multiple sclerosis patients; approximately 31 were relapsing-remitting and 3 were secondary progressive.

A total of 2 million PBMCs stored at -80 degrees C provided the unsorted libraries. The V end lost 5 bases, the J end lost 1 base, and 16 bases lay between the germline ends. CDR3 length: 16 amino acids. Germline lookup yields CDR1 SGHRS and CDR2 YFSETQ. This clonotype was counted only a few times. The conserved final phenylalanine or tryptophan is absent from the CDR3, which likely points to a read error. A single record per CDR3 protein comes from TCRdb applying MiXCR to the 5' RACE reads. The table includes about 70,000 distinct CDR3 sequences, 3.2% detected once. V and J are TRBV5-1 and TRBJ2-1; D ambiguous. The clonotype was recovered from a woman in her forties or fifties with multiple sclerosis. Sample: PBMCs. The DNA of the CDR3 is TGCGCCAGCAGTTCGACCTCGACGGTGTCCTACAATGAGCAGTTCAAC. It yields the protein CASSSTSTVSYNEQFN.